This TCR beta chain was obtained from a study of a mutant IDH1 vaccine in newly diagnosed glioma. Study-level information: Treated patients were approximately 62% male, approximately 38% female, mean age roughly 40 years.

Germline assignment: CDR1 PRHDT and CDR2 FYEKMQ (reference sequence). This CDR3 region has 12 residues. Trimming shortened V by 6 bases and J by 3 bases, and 9 bases separated the two germline ends. Time point noted: week 35, safety follow-up. One vaccine dose held 300 ug of mutant IDH1 20-mer peptide and came with topical imiquimod. In the case of this clone: Its antigen is undetermined.

Study outcomes and limitations: Immune responses induced by the vaccine were seen in just over 90% of patients, spanning multiple MHC alleles.

The assay was immunoSEQ multiplex PCR, and TCRdb's table has in-frame clones only and misses some. The sample has fewer than 90,000 clones, approximately 84% seen once. The chain has TRBV13 and TRBJ2-7; no clear D. The sequence was obtained from a man younger than 35 with glioma. The sample was PBMCs, taken from a glioma patient whose treatment included an IDH1 peptide vaccine. The CDR3 is CASSEVGYEQYF. CDR3 sequence (DNA): TGTGCCAGCAGTGAGGTTGGCTACGAGCAGTACTTC.